This section outlines one T cell receptor (beta chain) sequence together with its context. The repertoire was sequenced with immunoSEQ multiplex PCR; TCRdb's copy has only in-frame clones and lacks some. The sample consists of about 200,000 clones, about 90% of them appearing once. This sample is drawn from a study of blood T cell repertoires in COVID-19. Germline CDR1 is LNHDA and CDR2 is SQIVND (reference sequence). This CDR3 has 13 residues. Trimming removed 6 bases from V and 2 bases from J, with 10 bases in between. The rearrangement uses TRBV19 and TRBJ1-1, with D possibly TRBD1 on 5 matching bases. The sequence derives from a middle-aged man with active or convalescent COVID-19. Sequenced sample: peripheral blood. The CDR3 sequence is CASRSGGNTEAFF. For the CDR3, the DNA is TGTGCCAGTAGGTCGGGGGGTAACACTGAAGCTTTCTTT.